This passage covers 29 T cell receptor beta chains from one sample sequenced in a study of cytomegalovirus exposure and HLA in healthy donors. Vbeta (60) and Jbeta (13) primers were used in the PCR. TCRdb's table, derived via immunoSEQ multiplex PCR, lists solely in-frame clones and lacks some. Here the sample spans some 98,000 clones, roughly 76% being singletons. Material: PBMCs. The receptors come from a middle-aged man in good health and CMV-seronegative.

This chain joins TRBV5-1 and TRBJ2-7; TRBD2 matches at 10 bases. From germline, CDR1 is SGHRS and CDR2 YFSETQ. The length of the CDR3 is 20 residues. V gave up 3 bases and J gave up 0 bases; unmatched junction bases: 18. In DNA form, the CDR3 reads TGCGCCAGCAGCTCTGGCGCTAGCGGGAGTCTCCTTTGGAGCTCCTACGAGCAGTACTTC. This encodes CASSSGASGSLLWSSYEQYF.

This clone showed up just a few times. The chain employs TRBV19 and TRBJ1-4; TRBD1 might be the D (6 bases). V was pared by 3 bases and J by 7 bases, with 12 bases between. The CDR3 sequence is 14 residues long. Germline CDR1 and CDR2: LNHDA and SQIVND (reference sequence). As DNA, the CDR3 is TGTGCCAGTAGTATGCGCAGGGGTGTTGAAAAACTGTTTTTT. This translates into CASSMRRGVEKLFF.

The chain couples TRBV6-4 to TRBJ2-1; 12 nucleotides align to TRBD2. With 4 bases clipped from V and 7 bases from J, the junction kept 8 bases outside the gene matches. There are 16 residues in the CDR3. CDR1 and CDR2 from the germline V gene are MRHNA and SNTAGT. The CDR3 spells CASSALAGGPVNEQFF. Written as DNA, the CDR3 is TGTGCCAGCAGTGCCCTAGCGGGAGGGCCGGTTAATGAGCAGTTCTTC.

J is TRBJ1-2 and V is TRBV6-1, with D hard to call. Trimming stripped 8 bases from V and 5 bases from J, with 18 bases between. Germline V lookup: CDR1 MNHNS, CDR2 SASEGT. The CDR3 is 14 amino acids. CDR3 coding DNA: TGTGCCAGCTCCCACGGAACAGTGGGTTATGGCTACACCTTC. Its protein product is CASSHGTVGYGYTF.

The rearrangement links TRBV7-2 to TRBJ2-7; 15 nucleotides agree with TRBD2. Trimming cost V 1 base and J 4 bases; bases outside gene matches: 5. The CDR3 length is 17 residues. The germline gives CDR1 SGHTA, CDR2 FQGNSA. In DNA, the CDR3 is TGTGCCAGCAGCTTAGGGACTAGCGGGGGGGCCTTTTACGAGCAGTACTTC. Translation gives CASSLGTSGGAFYEQYF.

The chain joins TRBV4-1 to TRBJ2-1, with TRBD2 identical over 10 bases. V was pared by 4 bases and J by 1 base, with 7 bases of the junction left unmatched. Germline V gene data show CDR1 as MGHRA and CDR2 as YSYEKL. This CDR3 has 17 residues. The CDR3 DNA reads TGCGCCAGCAGCCGAGCACGACTAGCGGGTTCCTACAATGAGCAGTTCTTC. This encodes CASSRARLAGSYNEQFF.

The V and J genes are TRBV27 and TRBJ2-5, with 8 bases that match TRBD2. The assigned J gene may be wrong: the sequence end matches TRBJ2-7 better. Germline CDR1 reads MNHEY; CDR2 reads SMNVEV (reference sequence). The CDR3 loop spans 14 amino acids. The chain's CDR3 is CASSSRREVTEQYF. CDR3 coding DNA: TGTGCCAGCAGCTCTCGGCGGGAGGTGACCGAGCAGTACTTC.

This chain links TRBV5-6 with TRBJ2-1; TRBD2 matches 10 bases. The ends lost 0 bases at V and 8 bases at J; junction bases unmatched: 8. CDR3 length equals 16 residues. The germline CDR1 and CDR2 sequences are SGHDT and YYEEEE. CDR3 sequence (DNA): TGTGCCAGCAGCTTGGACTTTGGGACTAGCGCACATGAGCAGTTCTTC. Translated, it gives CASSLDFGTSAHEQFF.

This chain connects TRBV28 to TRBJ1-1, with D tentatively TRBD1 (5 bases). Germline loops: CDR1 MDHEN, CDR2 SYDVKM. The length of the CDR3 is 14 residues. V was clipped by 9 bases and J by 3 bases, with 17 bases between them. The CDR3 protein is CASSGGARDTEAFF. Written as DNA, the CDR3 is TGTGCCAGTAGTGGAGGGGCTCGAGACACTGAAGCTTTCTTT. The full variable domain, in which reference TRBV28 and TRBJ1-1 provide the parts outside the CDR3, is DVKVTQSSRYLVKRTGEKVFLECVQDMDHENMFWYRQDPGLGLRLIYFSYDVKMKEKGDIPEGYSVSREKKERFSLILESASTNQTSMYLCASSGGARDTEAFFGQGTRLTVV.

This clone was counted between two and nine times. V usage is TRBV28 and J usage is TRBJ2-7, with 10 bases identical to TRBD1. Trimming took 6 bases from V and 4 from J; bases not matched to a gene: 9. The CDR3 covers 15 residues. Germline assignment: CDR1 MDHEN and CDR2 SYDVKM. The CDR3 sequence: CASSTSGTGVYEQYF. The CDR3 nucleotides read TGTGCCAGCAGCACATCCGGGACAGGGGTTTACGAGCAGTACTTC.

The rearrangement uses TRBV23-1 and TRBJ2-7, with a possible D match to TRBD2 (6 bases). TRBV23-1 is designated an ORF whose function remains uncertain. Between the trimmed V and J ends, which lost 3 bases and 0 bases, there was a span of 18 bases. CDR3 length: 17 amino acids. CDR3 residues: CASSHPCGGTGSYEQYF. The CDR3, as DNA: TGCGCCAGCAGTCACCCCTGTGGCGGGACCGGCTCCTACGAGCAGTACTTC.

The rearrangement uses TRBV7-2 and TRBJ2-3; perhaps TRBD2 as D (5 bases). Trimming cost V 2 bases and J 2 bases, with 8 bases left between them. The germline V gene has CDR1 SGHTA and CDR2 FQGNSA. The CDR3 has 14 amino acids. The CDR3 bases are TGTGCCAGCAGCTTACCGAGGGACACAGATACGCAGTATTTT. This translates into CASSLPRDTDTQYF.

The J gene is TRBJ1-1, the V gene TRBV6-5, with D perhaps matching TRBD1 (6 bases). Trimming removed 5 bases from V and 3 bases from J, with 13 bases in between. Looked up from germline, CDR1 is MNHEY and CDR2 is SVGAGI. The length of the CDR3 is 14 residues. CDR3 nucleotides: TGTGCCAGCAGTAAACAGGGTAGTGACACTGAAGCTTTCTTT. As protein: CASSKQGSDTEAFF.

This clone was seen only a few times. The rearrangement links TRBV7-9 to TRBJ2-7; D is possibly TRBD1 (7 bases). Trimming stripped 8 bases from V and 7 bases from J, with 15 bases between. This CDR3 has 12 residues. Germline V gene sequence: CDR1 SEHNR, CDR2 FQNEAQ (reference sequence). The CDR3 bases are TGTGCCAGCGCAATGGAGGGGGCAGAGCAGTACTTC. It encodes CASAMEGAEQYF.

The gene calls are TRBV30 and TRBJ2-3, with 11 nucleotides matching TRBD2. This CDR3 comprises 15 residues. Germline trimming cut 0 bases from V and 6 bases from J; bases unmatched to any gene: 5. CDR1 and CDR2 from the germline V gene are GTSNPN and SVGIG (reference sequence). In DNA form, the CDR3 reads TGTGCCTGGAGTGTAAGGTCTAGCGGGAGGGATACGCAGTATTTT. Translated: CAWSVRSSGRDTQYF. The entire variable domain, with the rest obtained from reference TRBV30 and TRBJ2-3, is as follows: SQTIHQWPATLVQPVGSPLSLECTVEGTSNPNLYWYRQAAGRGLQLLFYSVGIGQISSEVPQNLSASRPQDRQFILSSKKLLLSDSGFYLCAWSVRSSGRDTQYFGPGTRLTVL.

This chain connects TRBV28 to TRBJ2-3; 11 bases match TRBD2. The CDR3 sequence is 16 residues long. V gave up 1 base and J gave up 2 bases; unmatched junction bases: 2. Germline lookup yields CDR1 MDHEN and CDR2 SYDVKM. The CDR3, as DNA: TGTGCCAGCAGTTTATCACTAGCGGGAGCCACAGATACGCAGTATTTT. Protein sequence: CASSLSLAGATDTQYF.

This clone was observed a single time. For the CDR3, the DNA is TGTGCCAGCAGTTTACGGGGTACTAAACCGGATGGCTACACCTTC. Amino acids: CASSLRGTKPDGYTF. V usage is TRBV28 and J usage is TRBJ1-2, with unresolved D. The CDR3 has 15 amino acids. Germline V gene lookup returns CDR1 MDHEN and CDR2 SYDVKM. The germline V and J ends were trimmed by 2 bases and 6 bases, with 16 bases remaining between them.

V is TRBV4-2 and J is TRBJ2-1; D might be TRBD2 (5 bases). This CDR3 region has 13 residues. The ends were cut back, 5 bases at V and 4 bases at J, with 9 bases in the middle. Germline CDR1 LGHNA, CDR2 YNFKEQ. The CDR3 nucleotides are TGTGCCAGCAGCTTGGACTCTTACAATGAGCAGTTCTTC. It is translated as CASSLDSYNEQFF.

This clone was observed once. The CDR3 region has the DNA TGTGCCACCGGACAGGGGAGGTATGGCTACACCTTC. It specifies CATGQGRYGYTF. The chain links TRBV6-6 to TRBJ1-2; 9 nucleotides line up with TRBD1. The CDR3 is 12 amino acids. Trimming removed 10 bases from V and 5 bases from J; junction bases left unmatched: 5. Germline values: CDR1 MNHNY, CDR2 SVGAGI (reference sequence).

This sequence joins TRBV15 and TRBJ1-5, with D perhaps TRBD1 (6 bases). CDR3 size: 14 residues. Trimming left V 2 bases short and J 2 bases short, with 7 bases between. The V gene's germline CDR1 is LNHNV and CDR2 YYDKDF (reference sequence). CDR3 region: CATSRQGRNQPQHF. In DNA form, the CDR3 reads TGTGCCACCAGCAGACAGGGGCGCAATCAGCCCCAGCATTTT.

V gene TRBV29-1 combines with J gene TRBJ2-3, with 7 bases fitting TRBD1. The CDR3 consists of 12 residues. Germline trimming cut 6 bases from V and 7 bases from J; bases unmatched to any gene: 7. Germline loops: CDR1 SQVTM, CDR2 ANQGSEA. The CDR3: CSVWTGSYTQYF. CDR3 nucleotides: TGCAGCGTATGGACAGGCTCGTATACGCAGTATTTT.

The V gene is TRBV5-1, the J gene TRBJ2-2; D is perhaps TRBD2 (6 bases). Germline-derived CDR1 and CDR2 are SGHRS and YFSETQ. This CDR3 contains 17 residues. The V and J ends lost 0 bases and 0 bases respectively, with 12 bases between them. The CDR3 sequence is CASSLDPRGTNTGELFF. The CDR3 nucleotides read TGCGCCAGCAGCTTGGATCCCCGGGGGACGAACACCGGGGAGCTGTTTTTT.

This clone was counted between two and nine times. The rearrangement joins TRBV4-3 to TRBJ1-3; the D is unclear. The V end lost 0 bases, the J end lost 2 bases, and 11 bases lay between the germline ends. The V gene's germline CDR1 is LGHNA and CDR2 YSLEER. The CDR3 covers 16 residues. The CDR3 loop is CASSQDVSQPGNTIYF. The CDR3 DNA sequence: TGCGCCAGCAGCCAAGATGTCAGTCAACCTGGAAACACCATATATTTT.

The rearrangement uses TRBV11-3 and TRBJ2-5; D possibly corresponds to TRBD2 (6 bases). Trimming took 4 bases from V and 4 from J, leaving 16 bases between them. Germline-derived CDR1 and CDR2 are SGHNT and YENEEA. The CDR3 is 15 residues long. DNA for the CDR3: TGTGCCAGCAGCTCGGCAACTAGGAGGGGAGAGACCCAGTACTTC. Protein product: CASSSATRRGETQYF.

The rearrangement links TRBV7-6 to TRBJ2-5, with no clear D. The CDR3 totals 12 residues. Deletions cut 5 bases from V and 9 bases from J, with 13 bases between. CDR1 is SGHVS, CDR2 FNYEAQ, per germline. The CDR3 region has the DNA TGTGCCAGCAGCCCCAACTTCGAGGCCCAGTACTTC. It specifies CASSPNFEAQYF.

In this sample, this clone turned up a few times. The CDR3 is CASSLSTWDRGSYEQYF. CDR3 in DNA: TGTGCCAGCAGCCTGAGTACTTGGGACAGGGGCTCCTACGAGCAGTACTTC. The rearrangement links TRBV11-1 to TRBJ2-5; 10 bases are a match to TRBD1. The DNA end is more similar to TRBJ2-7, so the J call may be wrong. The CDR3 consists of 17 residues. Germline CDR1 is SGHAT and CDR2 is FQDESV (reference sequence).

The gene calls are TRBV4-1 and TRBJ2-5; D is perhaps TRBD2 (6 bases). TRBJ2-7 matches the DNA end more closely, so the J call is doubtful. The germline gives CDR1 MGHRA, CDR2 YSYEKL. The CDR3 consists of 16 residues. The CDR3 nucleotides read TGCGCCAGCAGCCAAGCGGTGTCGGGGGTAAGAGGCGAGCAGTACTTC. The encoded protein is CASSQAVSGVRGEQYF.

This clone occurred once. V usage is TRBV7-2 and J usage is TRBJ2-7; TRBD2 aligns across 11 bases. V shed 4 bases and J 4 bases; nucleotides not matched to a gene: 12. CDR3 length: 17 amino acids. The germline CDR1 and CDR2 sequences are SGHTA and FQGNSA. CDR3: CASSSPGLTSGDYEQYF. CDR3 coding DNA: TGTGCCAGCAGCTCCCCCGGGTTGACTAGCGGGGATTACGAGCAGTACTTC. Full variable domain (remainder filled in from reference TRBV7-2 and TRBJ2-7): GAGVSQSPSNKVTEKGKDVELRCDPISGHTALYWYRQSLGQGLEFLIYFQGNSAPDKSGLPSDRFSAERTGGSVSTLTIQRTQQEDSAVYLCASSSPGLTSGDYEQYFGPGTRLTVT.

This clone has only a few counts. The chain is built from TRBV7-2 and TRBJ2-5; D unclear. The CDR3 contains 13 residues. Germline V gene lookup returns CDR1 SGHTA and CDR2 FQGNSA. Trimming pared 2 bases from V and 6 bases from J, leaving 10 bases between. The CDR3 reads CASSLTISQTQYF. In DNA, the CDR3 is TGTGCCAGCAGCTTAACTATAAGTCAGACCCAGTACTTC.